The next 10 T cell receptor beta chains were all read from a single sample in a study of blood T cell repertoires in COVID-19. TCRdb's table, derived via immunoSEQ multiplex PCR, lists solely in-frame clones and lacks some. Of about 400,000 clones in the sample, around 89% were seen once. Sequencing input: peripheral blood. The receptor source for this set is a woman in her thirties with acute or convalescent COVID-19.

The rearrangement uses TRBV11-2 and TRBJ2-3; TRBD1 aligns across 7 bases. The V segment lost 4 bases and the J segment 0 bases; nucleotides outside the gene matches: 4. CDR3 length: 15 amino acids. Germline CDR1 is SGHAT and CDR2 is FQNNGV. CDR3 sequence: CASSSDRPSTDTQYF. CDR3 bases: TGTGCCAGCAGCTCGGACAGGCCTAGCACAGATACGCAGTATTTT.

V usage is TRBV7-3 and J usage is TRBJ1-1, with D perhaps matching TRBD1 (5 bases). Trimming cost V 2 bases and J 4 bases, with 8 bases left between them. The CDR3 is 13 residues long. Germline V lookup: CDR1 SGHTA, CDR2 FQGTGA. The CDR3 sequence: CASSLGGATEAFF. In DNA form, the CDR3 reads TGTGCCAGCAGCTTAGGAGGGGCCACTGAAGCTTTCTTT.

This clone was detected a few times. The chain carries TRBV7-2 and TRBJ2-2; 9 bases fit TRBD2. With 4 bases clipped from V and 6 bases from J, the junction kept 9 bases outside the gene matches. Germline V gene lookup returns CDR1 SGHTA and CDR2 FQGNSA. This CDR3 has 16 amino acids. CDR3 amino acids: CASSSGLAIVPGELFF. CDR3 in DNA: TGTGCCAGCAGCTCTGGACTAGCGATTGTCCCCGGGGAGCTGTTTTTT.

CDR3 region: CASSWDRASGNTIYF. The CDR3 DNA reads TGTGCCAGCAGCTGGGACAGGGCTTCTGGAAACACCATATATTTT. This rearrangement joins TRBV7-9 to TRBJ1-3, with 9 bases fitting TRBD1. Germline CDR1 reads SEHNR; CDR2 reads FQNEAQ (reference sequence). The junction had 2 bases not matched to a gene; V was cut back by 4 bases and J by 1 base. The CDR3 totals 15 residues.

This clone has a single count. The CDR3 DNA reads TGTGCCATCAGTGAGTCCCAGAGCAATCAGCCCCAGCATTTT. Translating gives CAISESQSNQPQHF. The V call is TRBV10-3, the J call TRBJ1-5; D uncertain. The germline CDR1 and CDR2 sequences are ENHRY and SYGVKD. The V end was cut by 0 bases, the J end by 1 base, with 4 bases between. The CDR3 has 14 residues.

The rearrangement links TRBV6-6 to TRBJ1-4; no definite D call. Germline CDR1 and CDR2: MNHNY and SVGAGI (reference sequence). This CDR3 is built from 13 residues. V lost 6 bases and J lost 8, with 13 bases in between. CDR3 sequence reads: CASSLRREEKLFF. CDR3 nucleotides: TGTGCCAGCAGCCTCCGAAGGGAGGAAAAACTGTTTTTT.

J is TRBJ1-4 and V is TRBV4-1; D ambiguous. Germline assignment: CDR1 MGHRA and CDR2 YSYEKL. The CDR3 runs to 17 residues. V was pared by 1 base and J by 2 bases, with 14 bases between. The chain's CDR3 is CASSQGTLGFTNEKLFF. DNA for the CDR3: TGCGCCAGCAGCCAAGGGACTTTGGGGTTCACTAATGAAAAACTGTTTTTT.

The rearrangement uses TRBV7-8 and TRBJ2-3; 8 bases are a match to TRBD1. The J segment lost 5 bases and the V segment lost 5 bases, leaving 9 bases of the junction unmatched. CDR3 length equals 15 residues. Germline V gene lookup returns CDR1 SGHVS and CDR2 FQNEAQ. The CDR3 DNA sequence: TGTGCCAGCAGCGACCTGGGACAGGTAAAAGATACGCAGTATTTT. This encodes CASSDLGQVKDTQYF.

The V gene is TRBV4-1, the J gene TRBJ1-2; 7 nucleotides align to TRBD1. CDR1 and CDR2 (germline): MGHRA, YSYEKL. Trimming took 3 bases from V and 3 from J; bases not matched to a gene: 7. This CDR3 comprises 15 residues. As DNA, the CDR3 is TGCGCCAGCAGCCACCGACAGGGAGAGGACTATGGCTACACCTTC. Residues: CASSHRQGEDYGYTF.

J is TRBJ2-1 and V is TRBV7-2; 13 bases are a match to TRBD2. The CDR3 has 16 residues. With 4 bases clipped from V and 7 bases from J, the junction kept 7 bases outside the gene matches. Germline V CDR1 and CDR2: SGHTA, FQGNSA. The CDR3 region has the DNA TGTGCCAGCAGCTGGAAGACTAGCGGGGGGTTTAATGAGCAGTTCTTC. Encoded protein: CASSWKTSGGFNEQFF.